This passage covers 30 T cell receptor beta chains from one sample sequenced in a study of T cell repertoires in cytomegalovirus infection. TCRdb recomputed calls from the reads with MiXCR, one row per CDR3 protein. The data show some 150,000 distinct CDR3 sequences, with 20% to 25% seen just once and over 9.5% held by the top ten. The sequenced material came from PBMCs. The receptors were sampled from a human donor in good health (CMV status not recorded). Some clones in this sample may be carry-over from other donors' samples.

Worth noting for this clonotype: Since a much larger clone is just one base distant, this may be a read error. The chain has TRBV7-8 and TRBJ2-3; TRBD1 might be the D (5 bases). CDR1 SGHVS and CDR2 FQNEAQ come from the germline V gene. The CDR3 extends over 13 amino acids. For the CDR3, the DNA is TGTGCCAGCAGCTTAGGCAGGGCAGATACGGAGTATTTT. It is translated as CASSLGRADTEYF.

This clonotype was found once. The chain combines TRBV10-2 with TRBJ2-1; 11 bases align to TRBD2. CDR1 is WSHSY, CDR2 SAAADI, per germline. This CDR3 is 16 amino acids long. The V segment lost 3 bases and the J segment 4 bases; nucleotides outside the gene matches: 5. This chain's CDR3 is CASSETSGGLYNEQFF. DNA for the CDR3: TGCGCCAGCAGTGAAACTAGCGGGGGTCTTTACAATGAGCAGTTCTTC.

The chain has TRBV20-1 and TRBJ2-3; no definite D call. The germline V and J ends were trimmed by 0 bases and 4 bases, with 14 bases remaining between them. Germline V gene lookup returns CDR1 DFQATT and CDR2 SNEGSKA (reference sequence). The CDR3 contains 15 residues. DNA of the CDR3: TGCAGTGCTAGAGAGGGCCCGAGAGTCGCAGATACGCAGTATTTT. Translation gives CSAREGPRVADTQYF.

This rearrangement joins TRBV7-2 to TRBJ2-3, with D tentatively TRBD2 (6 bases). With 5 bases removed from V and 2 bases from J, the gap between germline ends came to 17 bases. This CDR3 has 16 amino acids. Germline CDR1 reads SGHTA; CDR2 reads FQGNSA. CDR3 region: CASSRPLTGVTDTQYF. The CDR3 DNA follows: TGTGCCAGCAGCCGACCGCTAACGGGGGTCACAGATACGCAGTATTTT.

The rearrangement uses TRBV19 and TRBJ2-1, with D hard to call. V shed 0 bases and J shed 8 bases, with 11 bases lying between them. There are 14 residues in the CDR3. Germline values: CDR1 LNHDA, CDR2 SQIVND (reference sequence). Here the CDR3 DNA reads TGTGCCAGTAGTATAGAAGGTACCCCAGATGAGCAGTTCTTC. This sequence encodes CASSIEGTPDEQFF.

With regard to this clonotype: A clone one base away is much larger, so this may be a read error. V is TRBV7-2 and J is TRBJ1-2; 8 bases line up with TRBD1. CDR3 size: 15 residues. The germline CDR1 and CDR2 sequences are SGHTA and FQGNSA. The CDR3 region is CASSYPDRGPHGYAF. The CDR3 coding sequence is TGTGCCAGCAGCTACCCCGACAGGGGACCTCATGGCTACGCCTTC.

This clonotype has only one observation. V and J are TRBV7-6 and TRBJ2-7, with a tentative D call TRBD2 (6 bases). The CDR3 totals 15 residues. Germline V lookup: CDR1 SGHVS, CDR2 FNYEAQ. V gave up 5 bases and J gave up 2 bases, with 16 bases separating them. This CDR3 is CASSPRDWWPYEQYF. CDR3 in DNA: TGTGCCAGCAGCCCCCGGGACTGGTGGCCCTACGAGCAGTACTTC.

J is TRBJ2-2 and V is TRBV28; 13 bases are a match to TRBD2. Germline V gene sequence: CDR1 MDHEN, CDR2 SYDVKM. Unmatched junction bases numbered 10, after V lost 5 bases and J lost 7 bases. This CDR3 contains 17 residues. The CDR3 is CASSRTSGSLGHGELFF. CDR3 coding DNA: TGTGCCAGCAGTCGGACTAGCGGGAGCCTCGGTCACGGGGAGCTGTTTTTT.

The chain employs TRBV28 and TRBJ2-7; 8 bases match TRBD1. V shed 5 bases and J 1 base; nucleotides not matched to a gene: 19. Germline assignment: CDR1 MDHEN and CDR2 SYDVKM. There are 19 residues in the CDR3. The CDR3 bases are TGTGCCAGCAGTGGATATTCCCCCGGGACAGGAGGGGGGTCCTACGAGCAGTACTTC. Its translation is CASSGYSPGTGGGSYEQYF.

This chain links TRBV7-4 with TRBJ2-7; 9 nucleotides match TRBD1. The CDR3 covers 15 residues. Germline values: CDR1 SGHVT, CDR2 SQSDAQ. With 5 bases clipped from V and 6 bases from J, the junction kept 11 bases outside the gene matches. Here the CDR3 reads CASSPSPMTGGEQYF. The CDR3 region has the DNA TGTGCCAGCAGCCCATCCCCTATGACAGGGGGCGAGCAGTACTTC.

This clonotype showed up many times. The chain combines TRBV7-2 with TRBJ2-2; D gene unclear. Trimming stripped 7 bases from V and 7 bases from J, with 16 bases between. Germline lookup yields CDR1 SGHTA and CDR2 FQGNSA. The CDR3 has 14 residues. The CDR3 nucleotides are TGTGCCAGCACCCCCCAAGGGCGTAACGGGGAGCTGTTTTTT. This codes for CASTPQGRNGELFF. The full variable domain, with the rest looked up from reference TRBV7-2 and TRBJ2-2, is GAGVSQSPSNKVTEKGKDVELRCDPISGHTALYWYRQSLGQGLEFLIYFQGNSAPDKSGLPSDRFSAERTGGSVSTLTIQRTQQEDSAVYLCASTPQGRNGELFFGEGSRLTVL.

Many counts were recorded for this clonotype. The CDR3 spells CASSFGTGYYGYTF. The CDR3 DNA reads TGTGCCAGCAGTTTCGGGACAGGGTACTATGGCTACACCTTC. This chain uses TRBV28 with TRBJ1-2; TRBD1 agrees at 9 bases. Unmatched junction bases numbered 2, after V lost 3 bases and J lost 3 bases. CDR1 is MDHEN and CDR2 is SYDVKM in the germline V gene. The CDR3 covers 14 residues.

The chain recombines TRBV9 with TRBJ2-3; TRBD1 matches 11 bases. CDR3 length equals 17 residues. Trimming cost V 0 bases and J 4 bases; bases outside gene matches: 7. Germline loops: CDR1 SGDLS, CDR2 YYNGEE. DNA for the CDR3: TGTGCCAGCAGCGTAGATGGGACAGGGGGTCTGGCAGATACGCAGTATTTT. Translation: CASSVDGTGGLADTQYF. The variable domain in full, with the rest retrieved from reference TRBV9 and TRBJ2-3, is DSGVTQTPKHLITATGQRVTLRCSPRSGDLSVYWYQQSLDQGLQFLIQYYNGEERAKGNILERFSAQQFPDLHSELNLSSLELGDSALYFCASSVDGTGGLADTQYFGPGTRLTVL.

V usage is TRBV25-1 and J usage is TRBJ2-1; 8 bases are shared with TRBD1. Trimming removed 7 bases from V and 6 bases from J; junction bases left unmatched: 11. CDR1 and CDR2 from the germline V gene are MGHDK and SYGVNS. The CDR3 totals 15 residues. The CDR3 region has the DNA TGTGCCAGCAACCAGGGGGCCTTCCCCACCAATGAGCAGTTCTTC. It codes for CASNQGAFPTNEQFF.

This clonotype was counted at least ten times. The chain uses TRBV7-2 and TRBJ2-1; TRBD2 aligns across 7 bases. This CDR3 is built from 12 residues. Germline-derived CDR1 and CDR2 are SGHTA and FQGNSA. J gave up 10 bases and V 3 bases, and 3 bases lay outside the gene matches. The CDR3 DNA is TGTGCCAGCAGCTTCCGGGGGGAGGAGCAGTTCTTC. Protein sequence: CASSFRGEEQFF. Full variable domain (missing parts from reference TRBV7-2 and TRBJ2-1): GAGVSQSPSNKVTEKGKDVELRCDPISGHTALYWYRQSLGQGLEFLIYFQGNSAPDKSGLPSDRFSAERTGGSVSTLTIQRTQQEDSAVYLCASSFRGEEQFFGPGTRLTVL.

At least ten counts were recorded for this clonotype. The V gene is TRBV6-1, the J gene TRBJ2-5; D tentatively fits TRBD1 or TRBD2 (7 bases each). The V gene's germline CDR1 is MNHNS and CDR2 SASEGT. The CDR3 covers 14 residues. Deletions cut 5 bases from V and 7 bases from J, with 17 bases between. Written as DNA, the CDR3 is TGTGCCAGCAGTCCCCAGGGGGGCGGGGGGACCCAGTACTTC. Amino acid sequence: CASSPQGGGGTQYF.

Ten or more counts support this clonotype. The rearrangement joins TRBV28 to TRBJ1-5; D is ambiguous. The V and J ends lost 6 bases and 4 bases respectively, with 10 bases between them. The V gene's germline CDR1 is MDHEN and CDR2 SYDVKM. This CDR3 has 13 amino acids. The CDR3 sequence is CASRLPTNQPQHF. The DNA of the CDR3 is TGTGCCAGCAGGCTCCCGACGAATCAGCCCCAGCATTTT.

The chain uses TRBV7-3 and TRBJ2-5, with D hard to call. Germline V gene data show CDR1 as SGHTA and CDR2 as FQGTGA. Trimming stripped 2 bases from V and 2 bases from J, with 6 bases between. The CDR3 is 13 amino acids. This CDR3 is CASSLYPQETQYF. In DNA form, the CDR3 reads TGTGCCAGCAGCTTATACCCACAAGAGACCCAGTACTTC.

This clonotype was counted at least ten times. The V call is TRBV12-3 or TRBV12-4, the J call TRBJ2-7; 9 bases are shared with TRBD1. V shed 4 bases, J shed 7 bases, and the junction held 5 bases outside the gene matches. The CDR3 spans 13 residues. CDR3 coding DNA: TGTGCCAGCAGTTCCGGGACAGGGAGGGAGCAGTACTTC. It codes for CASSSGTGREQYF.

The chain is built from TRBV6-2 or TRBV6-3 and TRBJ1-5, with a weak D call TRBD1 (5 bases). The CDR3 length is 11 residues. Trimming left V 2 bases short and J 10 bases short, with 6 bases between. Germline CDR1 and CDR2: MNHEY and SVGEGT. The CDR3 DNA follows: TGTGCCAGCAGTTACCAGGGCCCCCAGCATTTT. Encoded protein: CASSYQGPQHF.

This chain links TRBV7-6 with TRBJ2-7; maybe TRBD1 (6 bases). The V gene's germline CDR1 is SGHVS and CDR2 FNYEAQ. The CDR3 has 17 amino acids. The V and J ends lost 5 bases and 3 bases respectively, with 23 bases between them. DNA for the CDR3: TGTGCCAGCAGCCCCTCCCCCGAGCAGGGGAGAGGCTACGAGCAGTACTTC. It encodes CASSPSPEQGRGYEQYF.

This clonotype was seen a few times. This chain uses TRBV20-1 with TRBJ1-6, with 8 bases that match TRBD1. Germline V gene lookup returns CDR1 DFQATT and CDR2 SNEGSKA (reference sequence). The CDR3 is 15 amino acids. V shed 2 bases and J 9 bases; nucleotides not matched to a gene: 9. This CDR3 is CSARPGQGVASPLHF. The DNA for the CDR3 is TGCAGTGCTAGACCCGGACAGGGTGTAGCTTCACCCCTCCACTTT.

V gene TRBV20-1 combines with J gene TRBJ2-1, with D unclear. CDR1 is DFQATT, CDR2 SNEGSKA, per germline (reference sequence). CDR3 length: 14 residues. V lost 0 bases, J lost 5 bases, and 11 bases lay in between. In DNA, the CDR3 is TGCAGTGCTAGAGACAACGCCGTCGACAATGAGCAGTTCTTC. The encoded protein is CSARDNAVDNEQFF.

This clonotype was detected a few times. This rearrangement joins TRBV2 to TRBJ1-1; 7 bases are shared with TRBD1. Trimming took 6 bases from V and 0 from J; bases not matched to a gene: 4. This CDR3 has 14 residues. Germline loops: CDR1 SNHLY, CDR2 FYNNEI. The DNA of the CDR3 is TGTGCCAGCAGATTGACAGGGATGAACACTGAAGCTTTCTTT. It translates to CASRLTGMNTEAFF.

The V gene is TRBV20-1, the J gene TRBJ1-5; 8 bases are shared with TRBD1. The V gene end was trimmed by 1 base and the J gene end by 9 bases; junction bases not matched to a gene: 11. This CDR3 contains 15 residues. Germline loops: CDR1 DFQATT, CDR2 SNEGSKA (reference sequence). CDR3 sequence (DNA): TGCAGTGCTAGAGTTGGGACAGGCGCTAGGGCGCCCCAGCATTTT. Its translation: CSARVGTGARAPQHF.

This clonotype was found many times. This chain joins TRBV25-1 and TRBJ1-5, with D hard to call. Germline V gene data show CDR1 as MGHDK and CDR2 as SYGVNS. Trimming took 2 bases from V and 4 from J, leaving 12 bases between them. This CDR3 comprises 15 residues. CDR3 sequence reads: CASSEEGNYNQPQHF. CDR3 DNA: TGTGCCAGCAGTGAAGAAGGGAACTATAATCAGCCCCAGCATTTT. Supplemented by reference TRBV25-1 and TRBJ1-5, the full variable domain reads EADIYQTPRYLVIGTGKKITLECSQTMGHDKMYWYQQDPGMELHLIHYSYGVNSTEKGDLSSESTVSRIRTEHFPLTLESARPSHTSQYLCASSEEGNYNQPQHFGDGTRLSIL.

The chain employs TRBV23-1 and TRBJ2-7; 11 bases are shared with TRBD1. TRBV23-1 counts as an open reading frame of uncertain function. V shed 10 bases and J 3 bases; nucleotides not matched to a gene: 14. The CDR3 sequence is 16 residues long. The CDR3 here is CANEHPGQGVFYEQYF. The CDR3, as DNA: TGCGCCAACGAACATCCGGGACAGGGGGTCTTCTACGAGCAGTACTTC.

The rearrangement uses TRBV6-5 and TRBJ1-2; weak D call: TRBD1 (6 bases). CDR1 is MNHEY and CDR2 is SVGAGI in the germline V gene. The CDR3 has 14 amino acids. Trimming took 7 bases from V and 6 from J, leaving 18 bases between them. The CDR3 is CASMVGGSGDGYTF. As DNA, the CDR3 is TGTGCCAGCATGGTCGGGGGCAGTGGGGATGGCTACACCTTC.

In its sample, this clonotype was seen once. As DNA, the CDR3 is TGTGCCAGCAGGCGAGAGGAAACCACTGAAGCTTTCTTT. It yields the protein CASRREETTEAFF. The chain couples TRBV12-3 or TRBV12-4 to TRBJ1-1; D uncertain. V lost 6 bases, J lost 4 bases, and 12 bases lay in between. The CDR3 is 13 amino acids.

The rearrangement uses TRBV5-1 and TRBJ2-2; possible D gene TRBD1, 6 bases. Germline CDR1 reads SGHRS; CDR2 reads YFSETQ. There are 16 residues in the CDR3. Trimming shortened V by 1 base and J by 1 base, and 11 bases separated the two germline ends. This CDR3 is CASSLQPGQNTGELFF. The CDR3 region has the DNA TGCGCCAGCAGCTTGCAACCGGGACAGAACACCGGGGAGCTGTTTTTT.